This T cell receptor beta chain was identified during a study of PD-L1 blockade in urothelial cancer. As for the study in general: Administration of atezolizumab to patients began at some point between 2013 and 2014, at 1,200 mg intravenously every 3 weeks.

The ends were cut back, 0 bases at V and 0 bases at J, with 9 bases in the middle. The CDR3 covers 15 residues. Germline V gene sequence: CDR1 SGHNT, CDR2 YYREEE (reference sequence). Profiled with immunoSEQ multiplex PCR; TCRdb holds only in-frame clones, not every one. The sample has tens of thousands of clones, around 80% seen once. The sample consisted of PBMCs, taken around atezolizumab (anti-PD-L1) treatment. The TCR sequence derives from a man in his 70s with urothelial cancer. The genes are TRBV5-4 and TRBJ1-1, with unresolved D. The CDR3 DNA is TGTGCCAGCAGCTTGGCCGGGAGCCTGAACACTGAAGCTTTCTTT. Translation: CASSLAGSLNTEAFF. Using reference TRBV5-4 and TRBJ1-1 for the parts outside the CDR3, the full variable domain is ETGVTQSPTHLIKTRGQQVTLRCSSQSGHNTVSWYQQALGQGPQFIFQYYREEENGRGNFPPRFSGLQFPNYSSELNVNALELDDSALYLCASSLAGSLNTEAFFGQGTRLTVV.